One sample yielded the 31 T cell receptor beta chains listed below, sequenced in a study of early T cells in non-severe SARS-CoV-2 infection. One entry per CDR3 protein results from TCRdb running MiXCR on the 5' RACE reads. The sample contains 45,000 to 55,000 distinct CDR3 sequences, less than 15% of which appear only once. The sample was whole blood. These receptors all come from an adult who was a healthcare worker with PCR-confirmed SARS-CoV-2 infection or an uninfected control (not recorded which).

This clonotype was counted ten times or more. CDR3 nucleotides: TGTGCCAGCAGCCAAGTCTACGGGGGCCCCCGAGAGACCCAGTACTTC. It encodes CASSQVYGGPRETQYF. V usage is TRBV3-1 and J usage is TRBJ2-5; D tentatively reads TRBD1 or TRBD2 (6 bases each). The CDR3 consists of 16 residues. The germline CDR1 and CDR2 sequences are LGHDT and YNNKEL (reference sequence). Trimming left V 1 base short and J 4 bases short, with 16 bases between.

This clonotype was counted many times. V is TRBV6-5 and J is TRBJ1-6; tentatively, D is TRBD1 (5 bases). The CDR3 sequence is 16 residues long. CDR1 MNHEY and CDR2 SVGAGI come from the germline V gene. V was clipped by 0 bases and J by 1 base, with 7 bases between them. In DNA form, the CDR3 reads TGTGCCAGCAGTTACTCGTGGGGGTCCTATAATTCACCCCTCCACTTT. Encoded protein: CASSYSWGSYNSPLHF.

The gene calls are TRBV20-1 and TRBJ2-7, with 10 bases fitting TRBD2. V trimming: 5 bases; J trimming: 6 bases; junction bases outside the gene matches: 13. The CDR3 sequence is 15 residues long. Germline values: CDR1 DFQATT, CDR2 SNEGSKA (reference sequence). This CDR3 reads CSAEVASGSVGEQYF. CDR3 nucleotides: TGCAGTGCTGAAGTGGCTAGCGGGAGTGTCGGCGAGCAGTACTTC.

This clonotype was observed a few times. V usage is TRBV29-1 and J usage is TRBJ2-7; 9 bases align to TRBD2. V shed 0 bases, J shed 2 bases, and the junction held 8 bases outside the gene matches. CDR3 length: 16 amino acids. Germline V CDR1 and CDR2: SQVTM, ANQGSEA. Written as DNA, the CDR3 is TGCAGCGTTGAAGATAGTCGAGCGGGAGGCCCCTACGAGCAGTACTTC. Protein: CSVEDSRAGGPYEQYF.

This clonotype was seen ten or more times. The rearrangement links TRBV5-1 to TRBJ2-7; TRBD1 agrees at 11 bases. V was pared by 3 bases and J by 1 base, with 3 bases of the junction left unmatched. Germline lookup yields CDR1 SGHRS and CDR2 YFSETQ. The CDR3 runs to 15 residues. The CDR3 sequence: CASSSDRGLSYEQYF. DNA for the CDR3: TGCGCCAGCAGCTCGGACAGGGGGCTATCCTACGAGCAGTACTTC.

This clonotype was seen repeatedly, ten times or more. CDR3 sequence reads: CASSPGLAGVSGDTQYF. In DNA form, the CDR3 reads TGCGCCAGCAGCCCTGGACTAGCGGGGGTTTCAGGAGATACGCAGTATTTT. This rearrangement joins TRBV5-1 to TRBJ2-3, with 13 positions matching TRBD2. The ends lost 4 bases at V and 5 bases at J; junction bases unmatched: 10. Germline values: CDR1 SGHRS, CDR2 YFSETQ. The CDR3 has 17 residues.

This clonotype has a count of ten or more. The rearrangement joins TRBV24-1 to TRBJ2-1; D is perhaps TRBD2 (5 bases). CDR1 and CDR2 (germline): KGHDR, SFDVKD. V gave up 6 bases and J gave up 4 bases, with 12 bases separating them. This CDR3 contains 14 residues. The CDR3 DNA is TGTGCCACCAGTTCGGGGATTTCGTACAATGAGCAGTTCTTC. Translating gives CATSSGISYNEQFF.

The J gene is TRBJ2-1, the V gene TRBV18; D possibly corresponds to TRBD1 (6 bases). Germline lookup yields CDR1 KGHSH and CDR2 LQKENI. The CDR3 is 12 residues long. V lost 1 base and J 15 bases, leaving 13 bases between the germline ends. CDR3 sequence: CASSPLPDRGFF. CDR3 bases: TGTGCCAGCTCACCACTACCGGACAGAGGGTTCTTC.

This CDR3 is CASSLYSGSGSTEAFF. CDR3 coding DNA: TGCGCCAGCAGCCTCTACTCCGGGTCCGGCAGCACTGAAGCTTTCTTT. V is TRBV5-1 and J is TRBJ1-1; D remains unclear. Trimming took 4 bases from V and 4 from J, leaving 20 bases between them. The CDR3 is 16 residues long. The germline gives CDR1 SGHRS, CDR2 YFSETQ.

This clonotype has just a few counts. The chain couples TRBV30 to TRBJ1-3; no firm D call. Trimming removed 4 bases at V and 0 bases at J, with 19 bases between. This CDR3 is 17 amino acids long. Germline V lookup: CDR1 GTSNPN, CDR2 SVGIG (reference sequence). The CDR3 DNA reads TGTGCCTGGACCCGGACTTCTTCCCGCCACTCTGGAAACACCATATATTTT. This encodes CAWTRTSSRHSGNTIYF.

This clonotype was recorded at least ten times. Here the CDR3 DNA reads TGTGCCAGCTCACCCGGACAGGTCGAGACCCAGTACTTC. It yields the protein CASSPGQVETQYF. The chain has TRBV18 and TRBJ2-5; 7 positions agree with TRBD1. Germline CDR1 is KGHSH and CDR2 is LQKENI. The CDR3 totals 13 residues. Trimming removed 3 bases from V and 5 bases from J; junction bases left unmatched: 3.

At least ten counts were recorded for this clonotype. The CDR3 region is CASGPLNTEAFF. CDR3 coding DNA: TGTGCCAGTGGGCCCCTGAACACTGAAGCTTTCTTT. The V and J genes are TRBV6-6 and TRBJ1-1, with unresolved D. The germline V gene has CDR1 MNHNY and CDR2 SVGAGI (reference sequence). V lost 9 bases, J lost 0 bases, and 8 bases lay in between. This CDR3 contains 12 residues.

This clonotype was seen at least ten times. This chain joins TRBV5-6 and TRBJ1-6; no firm D call. V lost 2 bases and J 10 bases, leaving 13 bases between the germline ends. This CDR3 comprises 14 residues. Germline-derived CDR1 and CDR2 are SGHDT and YYEEEE. The CDR3 region has the DNA TGTGCCAGCAGCTTTTTTATGGTGGACTCACCCCTCCACTTT. This gives the protein CASSFFMVDSPLHF.

This clonotype has ten or more counts. The chain couples TRBV5-1 to TRBJ2-7, with D unclear. Germline loops: CDR1 SGHRS, CDR2 YFSETQ. This CDR3 is built from 14 residues. Between the trimmed V and J ends, which lost 0 bases and 2 bases, there was a span of 9 bases. In nucleotides, the CDR3 is TGCGCCAGCAGCTTGGTCGTCCAACCCTACGAGCAGTACTTC. Amino acid sequence: CASSLVVQPYEQYF.

The V call is TRBV28, the J call TRBJ1-2, with 8 positions matching TRBD1. Per the germline V gene, CDR1 is MDHEN and CDR2 is SYDVKM. The J segment lost 6 bases and the V segment lost 6 bases, leaving 6 bases of the junction unmatched. This CDR3 has 13 residues. The CDR3: CASRSRGRDGYTF. The DNA for the CDR3 is TGTGCCAGCAGGTCCAGGGGGCGAGATGGCTACACCTTC.

This clonotype came up a few times. This chain links TRBV27 with TRBJ1-5; 7 nucleotides line up with TRBD1. Germline CDR1 reads MNHEY; CDR2 reads SMNVEV (reference sequence). V lost 1 base and J lost 7; bases outside the gene matches: 4. The CDR3 contains 14 residues. The chain's CDR3 is CASSLYQGGQPQHF. The CDR3 nucleotides read TGTGCCAGCAGTTTATACCAGGGGGGACAGCCCCAGCATTTT.

This clonotype showed up many times. The CDR3 reads CASSYSPDGSTDTQYF. In nucleotides, the CDR3 is TGTGCCAGCAGTTACTCGCCAGATGGTAGCACAGATACGCAGTATTTT. The V and J genes are TRBV6-2 or TRBV6-3 and TRBJ2-3, with no clear D. The ends were cut back, 0 bases at V and 0 bases at J, with 10 bases in the middle. This CDR3 spans 16 amino acids. Germline V lookup: CDR1 MNHEY, CDR2 SVGEGT.

This clonotype was observed many times. The chain has TRBV6-6 and TRBJ2-3, with D hard to call. From germline, CDR1 is MNHNY and CDR2 SVGAGI (reference sequence). With 0 bases removed from V and 6 bases from J, the gap between germline ends came to 13 bases. The CDR3 is 15 residues long. This CDR3 reads CASSYSPSDPDTQYF. DNA for the CDR3: TGTGCCAGCAGTTACTCCCCGTCGGACCCCGATACGCAGTATTTT.

This clonotype has just a few counts. The chain uses TRBV7-6 and TRBJ1-1, with unresolved D. The length of the CDR3 is 15 residues. The germline V gene has CDR1 SGHVS and CDR2 FNYEAQ. Trimming removed 1 base at V and 6 bases at J, with 15 bases between. This chain's CDR3 is CASSLVRAEDSEAFF. The CDR3 bases are TGTGCCAGCAGCTTAGTCCGGGCGGAGGACTCTGAAGCTTTCTTT.

The J gene is TRBJ1-5, the V gene TRBV28, with unresolved D. The CDR3 runs to 11 residues. The V and J ends lost 5 bases and 4 bases respectively, with 3 bases between them. Germline assignment: CDR1 MDHEN and CDR2 SYDVKM. The CDR3 region has the DNA TGTGCCAGCAGTATGAATCAGCCCCAGCATTTT. Its translation is CASSMNQPQHF.

V usage is TRBV20-1 and J usage is TRBJ2-5; D is undetermined. Per the germline V gene, CDR1 is DFQATT and CDR2 is SNEGSKA (reference sequence). Trimming removed 7 bases at V and 1 base at J, with 4 bases between. The length of the CDR3 is 10 residues. CDR3 sequence reads: CSVAQETQYF. DNA of the CDR3: TGCAGTGTTGCCCAAGAGACCCAGTACTTC.

This clonotype has more than one count but fewer than ten. The CDR3 bases are TGCAGTGCTAGTAGGGGACAGGGGGCCGGCGAGCAGTACTTC. This codes for CSASRGQGAGEQYF. V and J are TRBV20-1 and TRBJ2-7; 12 bases are a match to TRBD1. This CDR3 has 14 amino acids. CDR1 and CDR2 (germline): DFQATT, SNEGSKA (reference sequence). Trimming at V came to 3 bases and at J to 6 bases, leaving 6 bases not matched to a gene.

The chain links TRBV6-6 to TRBJ2-3, with D perhaps matching TRBD1 (6 bases). Trimming left V 5 bases short and J 0 bases short, with 12 bases between. This CDR3 has 15 residues. The V gene's germline CDR1 is MNHNY and CDR2 SVGAGI (reference sequence). The CDR3 spells CASSTQGRSTDTQYF. CDR3 coding DNA: TGTGCCAGCAGTACACAGGGACGGAGCACAGATACGCAGTATTTT.

This clonotype appeared many times. V is TRBV7-8 and J is TRBJ2-3; no clear D gene. Germline loops: CDR1 SGHVS, CDR2 FQNEAQ. The CDR3 is 14 residues long. The V and J ends lost 3 bases and 4 bases respectively, with 11 bases between them. The DNA for the CDR3 is TGTGCCAGCAGCTTCCCCGGAGTCCCAGATACGCAGTATTTT. Its protein product is CASSFPGVPDTQYF.

This clonotype was seen more than once but under ten times. V is TRBV20-1 and J is TRBJ1-1; TRBD1 aligns across 10 bases. The CDR3 runs to 13 residues. Germline assignment: CDR1 DFQATT and CDR2 SNEGSKA (reference sequence). Trimming cost V 6 bases and J 4 bases; bases outside gene matches: 5. CDR3: CSAPGQGGTEAFF. CDR3 DNA: TGCAGTGCCCCCGGACAGGGGGGCACTGAAGCTTTCTTT.

This clonotype occurred many times. This chain uses TRBV5-5 with TRBJ2-7; the D gene could be TRBD1 or TRBD2 (5 bases each). Deletions cut 4 bases from V and 2 bases from J, with 19 bases between. CDR1 and CDR2 (germline): SGHKS, YYEKEE (reference sequence). This CDR3 region has 16 residues. As DNA, the CDR3 is TGTGCCAGCAGCCCCCGACCTCCACCGGGGCCCTACGAGCAGTACTTC. Its translation is CASSPRPPPGPYEQYF.

In this sample, this clonotype turned up many times. The genes are TRBV7-3 and TRBJ2-7; D is uncertain. This CDR3 is built from 16 residues. Germline CDR1 and CDR2: SGHTA and FQGTGA. Trimming took 0 bases from V and 4 from J, leaving 16 bases between them. CDR3 residues: CASSLTFRAEAYEQYF. CDR3 nucleotides: TGTGCCAGCAGCTTAACGTTTCGGGCAGAAGCTTACGAGCAGTACTTC. Based on the CDR3 plus reference TRBV7-3 and TRBJ2-7, the full variable domain is GAGVSQTPSNKVTEKGKYVELRCDPISGHTALYWYRQSLGQGPEFLIYFQGTGAADDSGLPNDRFFAVRPEGSVSTLKIQRTERGDSAVYLCASSLTFRAEAYEQYFGPGTRLTVT.

This clonotype was detected many times. The chain combines TRBV6-5 with TRBJ2-2; D unresolved. The CDR3 has 12 amino acids. Trimming cost V 2 bases and J 6 bases, with 4 bases left between them. The V gene's germline CDR1 is MNHEY and CDR2 SVGAGI. The CDR3: CASSYGAGELFF. CDR3 in DNA: TGTGCCAGCAGTTACGGGGCCGGGGAGCTGTTTTTT.

This clonotype was found a few times. The chain uses TRBV29-1 and TRBJ1-1, with D maybe TRBD1 (5 bases). Trimming removed 7 bases at V and 6 bases at J, with 15 bases between. Germline V CDR1 and CDR2: SQVTM, ANQGSEA. The CDR3 contains 12 residues. CDR3 in DNA: TGCAGCGCGTCCTTCCAGGGAGCTGAAGCTTTCTTT. Translation gives CSASFQGAEAFF.

This clonotype has ten or more counts. The rearrangement links TRBV7-2 to TRBJ2-5, with TRBD1 identical over 7 bases. Trimming at V came to 7 bases and at J to 2 bases, leaving 4 bases not matched to a gene. The V gene's germline CDR1 is SGHTA and CDR2 FQGNSA. This CDR3 contains 13 residues. Here the CDR3 reads CASNPGQQETQYF. The CDR3 DNA reads as TGTGCCAGCAACCCGGGACAGCAAGAGACCCAGTACTTC.

The CDR3 coding sequence is TGTGCCAGCAGCTCAACTAGCGGGGGGAGCGAGCAGTACTTC. Translation gives CASSSTSGGSEQYF. The chain links TRBV7-9 to TRBJ2-7, with TRBD2 matching 12 bases. V dropped 4 bases and J dropped 6; count of bases not matched to a gene: 4. The V gene's germline CDR1 is SEHNR and CDR2 FQNEAQ (reference sequence). The CDR3 sequence is 14 residues long.